These 17 T cell receptor beta chains originate from one sample sequenced in a study of glioma-infiltrating T cells after dendritic cell vaccination (dated by TCRdb to 2016 to 2017). Libraries were made using the immunoSEQ multiplex PCR assay. This immuneACCESS table, as held by TCRdb, lists in-frame sequences with V and J called but not all clones. Of the missing ones, under half trace to an unresolved V gene in checked studies; the others have no known cause. The table for this sample lists roughly 100,000 clones; around 87% of them were counted only once. The biggest ten clones account for 2.7% of the sample. The time point label, read with the paper, signifies: after dendritic cell vaccination, including at tumor progression/relapse. The sample consisted of blood, taken after dendritic cell vaccination. The receptors were gathered from a human donor with glioblastoma.

This sequence joins TRBV1 and TRBJ1-2. TRBV1 is an annotated pseudogene. This CDR3 region has 15 residues. Written as DNA, the CDR3 is TGCACCAGCAGCCAAGAATTTCGGGGGGCCTATGGCTACACCTTC. Translation gives CTSSQEFRGAYGYTF.

The chain recombines TRBV2 with TRBJ2-3; 14 nucleotides agree with TRBD2. With 7 bases clipped from V and 0 bases from J, the junction kept 18 bases outside the gene matches. The length of the CDR3 is 21 residues. Germline lookup yields CDR1 SNHLY and CDR2 FYNNEI. The CDR3 loop is CASTPTPGLAGADPSTDTQYF. CDR3 DNA sequence: TGTGCCAGCACTCCGACCCCGGGACTAGCGGGGGCCGACCCTAGCACAGATACGCAGTATTTT.

J is TRBJ1-4 and V is TRBV6-1; D call uncertain. From germline, CDR1 is MNHNS and CDR2 SASEGT. V dropped 7 bases and J dropped 2 bases, with 14 bases sitting between them. The CDR3 consists of 15 residues. The CDR3 loop reads CASTQNGVTNEKLFF. DNA of the CDR3: TGTGCCAGCACTCAGAACGGGGTGACTAATGAAAAACTGTTTTTT.

J is TRBJ1-2 and V is TRBV30; 7 nucleotides align to TRBD1. In germline, CDR1 is GTSNPN, CDR2 SVGIG (reference sequence). The length of the CDR3 is 14 residues. Trimming removed 2 bases from V and 8 bases from J; junction bases left unmatched: 11. CDR3 coding DNA: TGTGCCTGGAGTTTTACAGGGGCCCATGGGGGCTACACCTTC. Translating it yields CAWSFTGAHGGYTF.

The chain is built from TRBV18 and TRBJ2-1; 7 bases are shared with TRBD1. Trimming took 0 bases from V and 7 from J; bases not matched to a gene: 9. Germline V gives CDR1 KGHSH, CDR2 LQKENI. CDR3 length: 16 residues. CDR3 in amino acids: CASSPPLRQGVNEQFF. CDR3 nucleotides: TGTGCCAGCTCACCACCGCTAAGACAGGGCGTTAATGAGCAGTTCTTC. Looking up the rest from reference TRBV18 and TRBJ2-1 gives the full variable domain: NAGVMQNPRHLVRRRGQEARLRCSPMKGHSHVYWYRQLPEEGLKFMVYLQKENIIDESGMPKERFSAEFPKEGPSILRIQQVVRGDSAAYFCASSPPLRQGVNEQFFGPGTRLTVL.

This clone was counted a few times. The J gene is TRBJ1-6, the V gene TRBV2, with D tentatively TRBD1 (5 bases). V was clipped by 4 bases and J by 9 bases, with 16 bases between them. The CDR3 totals 15 residues. Germline-derived CDR1 and CDR2 are SNHLY and FYNNEI. The DNA for the CDR3 is TGTGCCAGCAGTGTTATGCAGGGAACCGGTTCACCCCTCCACTTT. Protein: CASSVMQGTGSPLHF.

The V call is TRBV10-2, the J call TRBJ2-1, with D hard to call. The CDR3 is 14 residues long. V was clipped by 0 bases and J by 3 bases, with 6 bases between them. The V gene's germline CDR1 is WSHSY and CDR2 SAAADI. The CDR3, as DNA: TGCGCCAGCAGTGAGTCGCCGGGCTACAATGAGCAGTTCTTC. It translates to CASSESPGYNEQFF.

The CDR3 protein is CAFRPTGKNTEAFF. The CDR3 coding sequence is TGTGCCTTTCGCCCGACTGGCAAGAACACTGAAGCTTTCTTT. The chain combines TRBV30 with TRBJ1-1, with unresolved D. V was pared by 7 bases and J by 1 base, with 16 bases between. The CDR3 contains 14 residues. From germline, CDR1 is GTSNPN and CDR2 SVGIG (reference sequence).

This sequence joins TRBV29-1 and TRBJ2-1; 7 bases agree with TRBD1. Losses at the gene ends were 5 bases for V and 5 bases for J; bases not matched to a gene: 6. The length of the CDR3 is 13 residues. Looked up from germline, CDR1 is SQVTM and CDR2 is ANQGSEA. CDR3 sequence reads: CSVSRTGNNEQFF. The CDR3, as DNA: TGCAGCGTTAGCCGGACAGGAAACAATGAGCAGTTCTTC.

In DNA form, the CDR3 reads TGTGCCAGCAGTTTACTCAGGTGGGGAGGCACTGAAGCTTTCTTT. It codes for CASSLLRWGGTEAFF. The chain uses TRBV6-5 and TRBJ1-1; D is unclear. CDR1 MNHEY and CDR2 SVGAGI come from the germline V gene. Trimming cost V 4 bases and J 4 bases, with 16 bases left between them. This CDR3 has 15 amino acids.

This chain connects TRBV5-1 to TRBJ2-7; 12 bases match TRBD2. The V and J ends lost 7 bases and 2 bases, in that order; junction bases with no gene match: 4. Germline V CDR1 and CDR2: SGHRS, YFSETQ. The CDR3 totals 14 residues. The CDR3 nucleotides are TGCGCCAGCCGAGGACTAGCGGGAACCTACGAGCAGTACTTC. This gives the protein CASRGLAGTYEQYF.

This clone appeared a few times. The rearrangement joins TRBV6-1 to TRBJ2-3; the D gene is possibly TRBD1 (5 bases). CDR1 MNHNS and CDR2 SASEGT come from the germline V gene. The CDR3 is made up of 15 amino acids. Trimming left V 5 bases short and J 0 bases short, with 12 bases between. The CDR3 nucleotides read TGTGCCAGCAGTAACAGGATCATTAGCACAGATACGCAGTATTTT. Protein: CASSNRIISTDTQYF.

A few counts support this clone. This chain uses TRBV10-3 with TRBJ2-1; the D is unclear. The CDR3 loop spans 14 amino acids. The V end lost 3 bases, the J end lost 7 bases, and 13 bases lay between the germline ends. Germline lookup yields CDR1 ENHRY and CDR2 SYGVKD. CDR3 nucleotides: TGTGCCATCAGTGACGGCGGCGGAGCGAATGAGCAGTTCTTC. This translates into CAISDGGGANEQFF.

The CDR3 here is CASSWGLAGGGEPNEQFF. The CDR3 bases are TGCGCCAGCAGCTGGGGACTAGCGGGAGGGGGGGAGCCCAATGAGCAGTTCTTC. The rearrangement joins TRBV5-1 to TRBJ2-1; 16 nucleotides agree with TRBD2. Germline loops: CDR1 SGHRS, CDR2 YFSETQ. The CDR3 consists of 18 residues. Losses at the gene ends were 3 bases for V and 6 bases for J; bases not matched to a gene: 9.

This chain connects TRBV6-1 to TRBJ1-1; the D is unclear. The ends were cut back, 6 bases at V and 1 base at J, with 9 bases in the middle. Germline V gene data show CDR1 as MNHNS and CDR2 as SASEGT. The CDR3 is 13 residues long. The CDR3 protein is CASRESGNTEAFF. The CDR3 nucleotides are TGTGCCAGCAGGGAGAGCGGGAACACTGAAGCTTTCTTT.

The chain joins TRBV6-4 to TRBJ1-1; tentatively, D is TRBD1 (5 bases). Germline-derived CDR1 and CDR2 are MRHNA and SNTAGT. Trimming took off 2 bases at V and 4 bases at J, with 8 bases between the two ends. There are 13 residues in the CDR3. The CDR3 DNA sequence: TGTGCCAGCAGTGACGGCAGGGTCACTGAAGCTTTCTTT. This codes for CASSDGRVTEAFF.

The chain recombines TRBV29-1 with TRBJ2-5, with D perhaps TRBD1 (5 bases). The germline V and J ends were trimmed by 3 bases and 7 bases, with 24 bases remaining between them. Looked up from germline, CDR1 is SQVTM and CDR2 is ANQGSEA. The length of the CDR3 is 16 residues. The CDR3 is CSVEHKGRLVFRTQYF. CDR3 nucleotides: TGCAGCGTTGAGCACAAGGGGCGCTTGGTTTTTAGGACCCAGTACTTC.